A single sample gave rise to the 19 T cell receptor beta chains below, sequenced in a study of untreated major depressive disorder. The study's findings and limits: Compared with controls, depressed patients showed more TRBV05-01 (Vbeta 5.1) usage in CD4+ T cells.

These receptors have no known antigen. The method was immunoSEQ multiplex PCR; TCRdb's version includes in-frame clones alone and lacks a portion of them. The table shows about 27,000 clones, with 91% occurring only once. Sequencing was done on a sample of CD4+ T cells from PBMCs. These receptors all come from a woman in her 30s with major depressive disorder.

This chain uses TRBV6-1 with TRBJ1-1, with D possibly TRBD1 on 5 matching bases. CDR1 and CDR2 (germline): MNHNS, SASEGT. Trimming took off 2 bases at V and 13 bases at J, with 17 bases between the two ends. The length of the CDR3 is 13 residues. The CDR3 DNA is TGTGCCAGCAGTGAAACTTTCCGGGGGTTTTATTTCTTT. This encodes CASSETFRGFYFF.

This clone came up a few times. The chain couples TRBV27 to TRBJ1-1, with D maybe TRBD1 (6 bases). The germline V gene has CDR1 MNHEY and CDR2 SMNVEV (reference sequence). The CDR3 is made up of 14 amino acids. V was shortened by 5 bases and J by 1 base, with 11 bases between the two germline ends. The CDR3 reads CASSLTGTNTEAFF. As DNA, the CDR3 is TGTGCCAGCAGTCTCACAGGGACGAACACTGAAGCTTTCTTT.

This sequence joins TRBV4-1 and TRBJ2-1; possibly TRBD1 or TRBD2 for D (5 bases each). V lost 7 bases and J 3 bases, leaving 13 bases between the germline ends. The CDR3 consists of 14 residues. Germline-derived CDR1 and CDR2 are MGHRA and YSYEKL. The CDR3, as DNA: TGCGCCAGCAACAGAGGGGTGGGCTACAATGAGCAGTTCTTC. Translation gives CASNRGVGYNEQFF.

The V gene is TRBV28, the J gene TRBJ2-1; 7 bases map to TRBD1. CDR1 is MDHEN and CDR2 is SYDVKM in the germline V gene. The CDR3 extends over 15 amino acids. V lost 5 bases to trimming and J lost 4 bases; unmatched junction nucleotides: 8. The CDR3 is CASSEQGREYNEQFF. The CDR3 nucleotides are TGTGCCAGCAGTGAACAGGGGAGAGAGTACAATGAGCAGTTCTTC. The variable domain in full, with the rest retrieved from reference TRBV28 and TRBJ2-1, is DVKVTQSSRYLVKRTGEKVFLECVQDMDHENMFWYRQDPGLGLRLIYFSYDVKMKEKGDIPEGYSVSREKKERFSLILESASTNQTSMYLCASSEQGREYNEQFFGPGTRLTVL.

The chain recombines TRBV29-1 with TRBJ2-1, with a possible D match to TRBD2 (5 bases). The V end lost 7 bases, the J end lost 3 bases, and 16 bases lay between the germline ends. The V gene's germline CDR1 is SQVTM and CDR2 ANQGSEA. This CDR3 has 14 amino acids. The CDR3 DNA reads as TGCAGCGCTGGAGGTTACGGAGGCTACAATGAGCAGTTCTTC. Translation gives CSAGGYGGYNEQFF.

This rearrangement joins TRBV28 to TRBJ2-1, with 11 bases identical to TRBD2. Per the germline V gene, CDR1 is MDHEN and CDR2 is SYDVKM. This CDR3 region has 14 residues. Trimming removed 8 bases from V and 10 bases from J; junction bases left unmatched: 10. The CDR3 DNA sequence: TGTGCCAGCGGCATAGCGGGGGGGCCAGCCGAGCAGTTCTTC. This codes for CASGIAGGPAEQFF.

The V and J genes are TRBV11-2 and TRBJ2-7; possible D gene TRBD2, 7 bases. CDR1 SGHAT and CDR2 FQNNGV come from the germline V gene. The V end was cut by 8 bases, the J end by 6 bases, with 17 bases between. The CDR3 is 13 residues long. CDR3: CASEGGSSIEQYF. The CDR3 DNA sequence: TGTGCCAGCGAGGGGGGGTCATCTATCGAGCAGTACTTC.

This chain joins TRBV6-5 and TRBJ2-2; TRBD1 agrees at 7 bases. The CDR3 totals 14 residues. Germline CDR1 MNHEY, CDR2 SVGAGI. Losses at the gene ends were 6 bases for V and 5 bases for J; bases not matched to a gene: 6. The chain's CDR3 is CASRDRPRTGELFF. The CDR3 DNA reads TGTGCCAGCAGGGACAGGCCGAGGACCGGGGAGCTGTTTTTT.

This clone showed up just once. The chain links TRBV10-3 to TRBJ2-2; the D is unclear. Trimming pared 2 bases from V and 0 bases from J, leaving 10 bases between. CDR1 is ENHRY, CDR2 SYGVKD, per germline. The CDR3 loop spans 16 amino acids. CDR3 loop: CAISETAPPNTGELFF. CDR3 in DNA: TGTGCCATCAGTGAGACAGCGCCCCCGAACACCGGGGAGCTGTTTTTT.

The chain links TRBV6-6 to TRBJ1-2; no firm D call. This CDR3 is built from 16 residues. V dropped 0 bases and J dropped 5 bases, with 16 bases sitting between them. The germline V gene encodes CDR1 MNHNY and CDR2 SVGAGI (reference sequence). The CDR3 loop is CASSYSGNFRGYGYTF. CDR3 sequence (DNA): TGTGCCAGCAGTTACTCAGGGAACTTTCGAGGGTATGGCTACACCTTC.

The chain couples TRBV29-1 to TRBJ2-1, with D possibly being TRBD1 or TRBD2 (5 bases each). Germline CDR1 and CDR2: SQVTM and ANQGSEA. This CDR3 region has 18 residues. Between the trimmed V and J ends, which lost 3 bases and 0 bases, there was a span of 21 bases. DNA of the CDR3: TGCAGCGTTGAGCTCGGGGCCGGAATGACGAGCTCCTACAATGAGCAGTTCTTC. Translation gives CSVELGAGMTSSYNEQFF.

The V call is TRBV6-1, the J call TRBJ2-5; 9 nucleotides match TRBD2. V shed 2 bases, J shed 2 bases, and the junction held 6 bases outside the gene matches. From germline, CDR1 is MNHNS and CDR2 SASEGT. The CDR3 covers 16 residues. The DNA of the CDR3 is TGTGCCAGCAGTGAAAGTCTGACTAGCGGACAAGAGACCCAGTACTTC. The encoded protein is CASSESLTSGQETQYF.

The chain has TRBV2 and TRBJ2-2; TRBD1 agrees at 9 bases. The V gene end was trimmed by 7 bases and the J gene end by 2 bases; junction bases not matched to a gene: 8. Germline loops: CDR1 SNHLY, CDR2 FYNNEI. CDR3 length equals 16 residues. This CDR3 is CASKKQGASNTGELFF. The CDR3 bases are TGTGCCAGCAAAAAACAGGGGGCCTCTAACACCGGGGAGCTGTTTTTT.

The V and J genes are TRBV27 and TRBJ1-6; D unclear. The CDR3 runs to 15 residues. Germline V CDR1 and CDR2: MNHEY, SMNVEV (reference sequence). Between the trimmed V and J ends, which lost 0 bases and 3 bases, there was a span of 6 bases. The CDR3 loop reads CASSLSGNYNSPLHF. CDR3 in DNA: TGTGCCAGCAGTTTATCAGGCAACTATAATTCACCCCTCCACTTT.

The V call is TRBV27, the J call TRBJ2-2; D assignment may be TRBD1 or TRBD2 (5 bases each). Per germline, CDR1 MNHEY and CDR2 SMNVEV (reference sequence). The ends were cut back, 5 bases at V and 4 bases at J, with 14 bases in the middle. CDR3 length: 15 residues. Written as DNA, the CDR3 is TGTGCCAGCAGTCGGGTAGCAGGGAGCACCGGGGAGCTGTTTTTT. Amino acids: CASSRVAGSTGELFF.

The J gene is TRBJ2-7, the V gene TRBV2; 11 nucleotides match TRBD1. Germline CDR1 reads SNHLY; CDR2 reads FYNNEI. CDR3 size: 14 residues. Losses at the gene ends were 7 bases for V and 9 bases for J; bases not matched to a gene: 11. The CDR3 reads CASTTRTGGLGQYF. The CDR3 region has the DNA TGTGCCAGCACAACTAGGACAGGGGGCCTGGGGCAGTACTTC.

V gene TRBV5-1 combines with J gene TRBJ2-1, with D perhaps TRBD1 (5 bases). This CDR3 has 15 residues. Germline CDR1 and CDR2: SGHRS and YFSETQ. V was shortened by 3 bases and J by 9 bases, with 19 bases between the two germline ends. The CDR3 DNA reads as TGCGCCAGCAGCTGGACAAGCCCGGCGAACGGTGAGCAGTTCTTC. This translates into CASSWTSPANGEQFF.

This clone was seen more than once but under ten times. The chain uses TRBV7-9 and TRBJ2-3; 8 bases are shared with TRBD1. There are 14 residues in the CDR3. The V and J ends lost 5 bases and 1 base, in that order; junction bases with no gene match: 2. Germline V lookup: CDR1 SEHNR, CDR2 FQNEAQ (reference sequence). Here the CDR3 DNA reads TGTGCCAGCAGCGTGACAGGGGGCACAGATACGCAGTATTTT. It encodes CASSVTGGTDTQYF.

This chain's CDR3 is CASRGAGARYGYTF. The CDR3 DNA reads as TGTGCCAGCAGAGGAGCCGGGGCCCGCTATGGCTACACCTTC. The chain joins TRBV6-1 to TRBJ1-2; D may be TRBD1 (5 bases). The CDR3 is made up of 14 amino acids. V was pared by 6 bases and J by 4 bases, with 15 bases between. Germline-derived CDR1 and CDR2 are MNHNS and SASEGT.